This T cell receptor beta chain was obtained from a study of cytomegalovirus exposure and HLA in healthy donors. In the PCR, 60 Vbeta and 13 Jbeta primers were used. This table comes from immunoSEQ multiplex PCR, and its TCRdb copy is limited to in-frame clones, with some not included. The data hold approximately 160,000 clones, with roughly 82% observed a single time. The sequence came from a woman aged 30 to 39 in good health and CMV-seronegative. The source material was PBMCs.

The CDR3 DNA reads TGTGCCTGGAGTGTAAGGGACTATGGGAACACTGAAGCTTTCTTT. Protein product: CAWSVRDYGNTEAFF. The chain is built from TRBV30 and TRBJ1-1; maybe TRBD1 (5 bases). CDR1 and CDR2 (germline): GTSNPN, SVGIG (reference sequence). The CDR3 is 15 amino acids. Trimming cost V 0 bases and J 1 base, with 12 bases left between them. Combining the CDR3 with reference TRBV30 and TRBJ1-1 gives the whole variable domain SQTIHQWPATLVQPVGSPLSLECTVEGTSNPNLYWYRQAAGRGLQLLFYSVGIGQISSEVPQNLSASRPQDRQFILSSKKLLLSDSGFYLCAWSVRDYGNTEAFFGQGTRLTVV.